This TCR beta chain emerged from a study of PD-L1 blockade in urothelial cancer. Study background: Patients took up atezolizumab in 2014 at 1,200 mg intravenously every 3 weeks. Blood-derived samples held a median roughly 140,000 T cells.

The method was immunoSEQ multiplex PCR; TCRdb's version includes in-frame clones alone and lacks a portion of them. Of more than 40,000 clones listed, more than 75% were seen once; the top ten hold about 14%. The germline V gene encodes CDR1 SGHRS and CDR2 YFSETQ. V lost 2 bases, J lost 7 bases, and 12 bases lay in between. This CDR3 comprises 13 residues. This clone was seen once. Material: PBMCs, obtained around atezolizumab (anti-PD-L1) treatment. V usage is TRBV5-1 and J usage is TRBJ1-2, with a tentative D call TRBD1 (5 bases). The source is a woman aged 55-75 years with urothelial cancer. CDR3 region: CASSLAGSFGYTF. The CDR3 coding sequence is TGCGCCAGCAGCTTAGCAGGGTCCTTTGGCTACACCTTC.